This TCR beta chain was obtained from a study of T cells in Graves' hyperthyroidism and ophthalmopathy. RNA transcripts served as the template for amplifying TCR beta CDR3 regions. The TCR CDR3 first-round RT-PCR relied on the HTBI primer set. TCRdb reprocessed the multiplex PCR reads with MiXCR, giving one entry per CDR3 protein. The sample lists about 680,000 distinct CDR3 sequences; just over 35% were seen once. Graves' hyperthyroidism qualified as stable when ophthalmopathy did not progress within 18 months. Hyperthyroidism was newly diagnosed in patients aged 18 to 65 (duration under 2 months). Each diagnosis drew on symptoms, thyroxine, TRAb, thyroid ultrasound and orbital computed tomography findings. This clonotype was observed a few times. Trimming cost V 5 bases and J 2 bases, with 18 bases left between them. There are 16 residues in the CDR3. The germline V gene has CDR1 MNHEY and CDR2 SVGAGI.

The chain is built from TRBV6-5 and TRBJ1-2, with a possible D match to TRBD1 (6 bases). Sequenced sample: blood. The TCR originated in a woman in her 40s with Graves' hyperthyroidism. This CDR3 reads CASSQFLEGENYGYTF. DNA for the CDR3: TGTGCCAGCAGTCAGTTTTTGGAGGGGGAAAACTATGGCTACACCTTC.